This T cell receptor (beta chain) is from a study of regulatory T cells in long-lasting Graves disease. Study-level points and caveats: Persistent disease was characterized by preferential usage of TRBV28, TRBJ1-2 and TRBJ2-5.

The germline V gene encodes CDR1 KGHSH and CDR2 LQKENI. This CDR3 spans 15 amino acids. The V gene end was trimmed by 6 bases and the J gene end by 7 bases; junction bases not matched to a gene: 6. As to time point: newly diagnosed GD, antithyroid drugs for less than 3 months. Following extraction of RNA from PBMCs, that RNA was used to make the TCR library. This clonotype was seen many times. Its antigen is unknown. Both iRepertoire HTBI primers and Arm-PCR of CDR3 regions were used to build the TCR beta libraries. MiXCR, run by TCRdb on the multiplex PCR reads, gives a single entry per CDR3 protein. Found here are around 500,000 distinct CDR3 sequences, about 13% of them singletons; the top ten hold 10%. These same data were also listed under a study on T cells in Graves' hyperthyroidism and ophthalmopathy. That study reports: Clinical symptoms, serum thyroxine, TRAb, thyroid ultrasound and orbital computed tomography established diagnosis. Carried out on the TCR CDR3, a first-round RT-PCR used the HTBI primer set.

V usage is TRBV18 and J usage is TRBJ1-6; TRBD1 agrees at 10 bases. The material sequenced was peripheral blood mononuclear cells (PBMCs), taken at new diagnosis, from a patient treated with antithyroid drugs. This clonotype was obtained from a young man with Graves disease. DNA for the CDR3: TGTGCCAGCTCCCCCGGGACAGGGGACAATTCACCCCTCCACTTT. As protein: CASSPGTGDNSPLHF.